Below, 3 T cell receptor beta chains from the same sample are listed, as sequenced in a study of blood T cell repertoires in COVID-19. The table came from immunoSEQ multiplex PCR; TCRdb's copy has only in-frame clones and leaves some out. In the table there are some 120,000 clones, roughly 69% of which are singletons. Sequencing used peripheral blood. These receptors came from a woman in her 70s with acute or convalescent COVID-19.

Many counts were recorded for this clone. The CDR3 DNA follows: TGCAGCGTTGGTCCTACCACAGATACGCAGTATTTT. Translated, it gives CSVGPTTDTQYF. The genes are TRBV29-1 and TRBJ2-3; D gene unclear. V gave up 4 bases and J gave up 2 bases, with 7 bases separating them. The CDR3 is 12 residues long. Germline V gene lookup returns CDR1 SQVTM and CDR2 ANQGSEA.

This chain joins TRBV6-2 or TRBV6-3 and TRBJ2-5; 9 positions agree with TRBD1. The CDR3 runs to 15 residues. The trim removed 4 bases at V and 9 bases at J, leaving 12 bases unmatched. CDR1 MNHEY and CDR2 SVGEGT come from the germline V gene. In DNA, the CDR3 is TGTGCCAGCAGTTTCCGGGACAGGGTTATTTTAGCCCAGTACTTC. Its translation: CASSFRDRVILAQYF.

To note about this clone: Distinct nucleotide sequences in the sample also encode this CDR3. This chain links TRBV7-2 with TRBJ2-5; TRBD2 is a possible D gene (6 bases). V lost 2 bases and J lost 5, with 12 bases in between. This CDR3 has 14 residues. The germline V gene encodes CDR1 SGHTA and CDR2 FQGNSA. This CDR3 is CASSLRTGGETQYF. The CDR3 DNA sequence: TGTGCCAGCAGCTTAAGAACTGGGGGGGAGACCCAGTACTTC.